Below are 30 T cell receptor beta chains sequenced from a single sample in a study of monozygotic twins with inflammatory bowel disease. TCRdb reworked the 5' RACE reads into one entry per CDR3 protein, no DNA. In all, the sample yields around 400,000 distinct CDR3 sequences. Sequencing input: blood. The source is a human donor with ulcerative colitis or Crohn's disease, or a healthy co-twin of an affected twin (not recorded which).

V usage is TRBV10-3 and J usage is TRBJ1-2; TCRdb selects TRBD1, and the lack of DNA leaves this call unchecked. This CDR3 contains 15 residues. In germline, CDR1 is ENHRY, CDR2 SYGVKD. The CDR3: CAISSPGRGVGGYTF.

The chain uses TRBV15 and TRBJ2-3; the D gene TCRdb calls, TRBD2, cannot be checked with no DNA. The CDR3 has 12 residues. Germline V gives CDR1 LNHNV, CDR2 YYDKDF (reference sequence). CDR3 amino acids: CATRKGTDTQYF.

The rearrangement uses TRBV19 and TRBJ1-2. CDR1 and CDR2 from the germline V gene are LNHDA and SQIVND (reference sequence). The CDR3 consists of 13 residues. The CDR3 protein is CATQGEGNYGYTF.

The rearrangement uses TRBV11-2 and TRBJ2-7. Germline CDR1 reads SGHAT; CDR2 reads FQNNGV. This CDR3 is built from 14 residues. Here the CDR3 reads CASSHGGLDYEQYF.

The chain couples TRBV7-2 to TRBJ2-1; TCRdb names TRBD2, which stays unverified in the absence of DNA. CDR3 length: 16 residues. Germline V gives CDR1 SGHTA, CDR2 FQGNSA. This CDR3 reads CASSPKRVAGVGEQFF.

The chain combines TRBV12-3 or TRBV12-4 with TRBJ2-5; the TRBD1 assignment by TCRdb is unverifiable without DNA. The CDR3 is 14 residues long. Here the CDR3 reads CASSPGFRRETQYF.

The genes are TRBV29-1 and TRBJ1-1; TCRdb proposes TRBD1, but this gene call is untestable without DNA. CDR3 length: 15 residues. Germline CDR1 and CDR2: SQVTM and ANQGSEA. The CDR3 sequence: CSVALDRWGNTEAFF.

The J gene is TRBJ2-7, the V gene TRBV3-1; TCRdb's D call, TRBD1, is unchecked because there is no DNA. From germline, CDR1 is LGHDT and CDR2 YNNKEL (reference sequence). The CDR3 sequence is 16 residues long. The CDR3 sequence: CASSQEGQASSYEQYF.

This chain links TRBV6-5 with TRBJ2-1. The CDR3 length is 13 residues. Germline lookup yields CDR1 MNHEY and CDR2 SVGAGI. This chain's CDR3 is CASSYRQTQDLVF.

The rearrangement uses TRBV15 and TRBJ2-3; no DNA is available, so the TRBD1 call from TCRdb remains unchecked. CDR1 and CDR2 (germline): LNHNV, YYDKDF (reference sequence). The CDR3 has 16 residues. CDR3 protein: CATSRGGAGVTDTQYF.

J is TRBJ1-5 and V is TRBV5-1. The CDR3 runs 13 residues. The germline V gene has CDR1 SGHRS and CDR2 YFSETQ. The CDR3 loop reads CASSQTPSQPQHF.

This sequence joins TRBV20-1 and TRBJ1-5. Germline V gives CDR1 DFQATT, CDR2 SNEGSKA (reference sequence). The CDR3 has 13 amino acids. The CDR3 loop is CSAREDEYQPQHF.

The J gene is TRBJ2-5, the V gene TRBV3-1. In germline, CDR1 is LGHDT, CDR2 YNNKEL (reference sequence). The CDR3 consists of 12 residues. CDR3 sequence reads: CASSQDQRTQYF.

V gene TRBV5-1 combines with J gene TRBJ2-7; as DNA is missing, the TRBD1 call by TCRdb cannot be tested. Germline CDR1 SGHRS, CDR2 YFSETQ. The CDR3 extends over 14 amino acids. The CDR3 reads CASSLGTGTYEQYF.

The J gene is TRBJ2-7, the V gene TRBV23-1; TCRdb indicates TRBD1, and absent DNA this call remains unverified. TRBV23-1 has ORF status, its function being uncertain. The CDR3 is 14 amino acids. CDR3 loop: CASSQFDRPNEQYF.

V is TRBV28 and J is TRBJ2-1; checking the TCRdb D call of TRBD2 is not possible without DNA. Germline CDR1 reads MDHEN; CDR2 reads SYDVKM. The CDR3 is made up of 14 amino acids. CDR3 amino acids: CASSSPGLAPEQFF.

The chain is built from TRBV20-1 and TRBJ2-5; TCRdb indicates TRBD2, and absent DNA this call remains unverified. Per the germline V gene, CDR1 is DFQATT and CDR2 is SNEGSKA (reference sequence). This CDR3 has 16 residues. CDR3 in amino acids: CSAPPSLAGVSETQYF.

The chain carries TRBV5-1 and TRBJ1-1; lacking DNA, the TRBD1 call made by TCRdb goes unchecked. This CDR3 comprises 16 residues. CDR1 is SGHRS and CDR2 is YFSETQ in the germline V gene. CDR3 region: CASSPFSGAANTEAFF.

This chain links TRBV20-1 with TRBJ2-3. Germline values: CDR1 DFQATT, CDR2 SNEGSKA (reference sequence). The CDR3 totals 13 residues. The chain's CDR3 is CSVGQPNVDTQYF.

The gene calls are TRBV20-1 and TRBJ2-7; absent DNA, TCRdb's TRBD1 call cannot be checked. Germline values: CDR1 DFQATT, CDR2 SNEGSKA (reference sequence). CDR3 size: 14 residues. CDR3 amino acids: CSAYRPGSDKEQYF.

The rearrangement joins TRBV20-1 to TRBJ2-6; TCRdb lists TRBD2, though no DNA is available to test this call. The CDR3 contains 18 residues. Germline V lookup: CDR1 DFQATT, CDR2 SNEGSKA (reference sequence). The CDR3 spells CSASQLAGGPAGANDLTF.

The genes are TRBV4-1 and TRBJ2-7; there is no DNA to check the TCRdb D call of TRBD1. Germline values: CDR1 MGHRA, CDR2 YSYEKL. This CDR3 contains 15 residues. CDR3 amino acids: CASSPRAGVSYEQYF.

This sequence joins TRBV5-1 and TRBJ2-3. The germline gives CDR1 SGHRS, CDR2 YFSETQ. There are 14 residues in the CDR3. The CDR3 is CASQVRFGTDTQYF.

The gene calls are TRBV10-3 and TRBJ1-1. The CDR3 consists of 13 residues. Germline V CDR1 and CDR2: ENHRY, SYGVKD. The CDR3 protein is CAISESGGEGAFF.

This chain joins TRBV7-8 and TRBJ2-7; TCRdb's D call, TRBD1, is unchecked because there is no DNA. The CDR3 contains 14 residues. CDR1 is SGHVS, CDR2 FQNEAQ, per germline. CDR3 loop: CASSLGQGYHEQYF.

This chain uses TRBV5-1 with TRBJ2-1. Germline lookup yields CDR1 SGHRS and CDR2 YFSETQ. The CDR3 runs to 13 residues. The CDR3 loop reads CASTSGRAVEQFF.

This chain joins TRBV18 and TRBJ2-1; there is no DNA to check the TCRdb D call of TRBD1. The CDR3 runs 15 residues. Germline lookup yields CDR1 KGHSH and CDR2 LQKENI. CDR3 loop: CASSPRTGGGNEQFF.

The gene calls are TRBV7-9 and TRBJ2-3; TCRdb's assignment of TRBD1 cannot be checked, as there is no DNA. There are 16 residues in the CDR3. Germline V gene sequence: CDR1 SEHNR, CDR2 FQNEAQ (reference sequence). The CDR3 sequence: CASSLGGTGNTDTQYF. The variable domain in full, with the rest retrieved from reference TRBV7-9 and TRBJ2-3, is DTGVSQNPRHKITKRGQNVTFRCDPISEHNRLYWYRQTLGQGPEFLTYFQNEAQLEKSRLLSDRFSAERPKGSFSTLEIQRTEQGDSAMYLCASSLGGTGNTDTQYFGPGTRLTVL.

The genes are TRBV5-8 and TRBJ2-7; TCRdb's assignment of TRBD2 cannot be checked, as there is no DNA. This CDR3 comprises 17 residues. Looked up from germline, CDR1 is SGHTS and CDR2 is YDEGEE. The CDR3 reads CASSSGGTSGIHYEQYF.

This CDR3 is CASSPGGPNEKLFF. The genes are TRBV18 and TRBJ1-4. The CDR3 consists of 14 residues. Germline CDR1 and CDR2: KGHSH and LQKENI. Full variable domain (rest looked up from reference TRBV18 and TRBJ1-4): NAGVMQNPRHLVRRRGQEARLRCSPMKGHSHVYWYRQLPEEGLKFMVYLQKENIIDESGMPKERFSAEFPKEGPSILRIQQVVRGDSAAYFCASSPGGPNEKLFFGSGTQLSVL.